This entry is about one TCR beta chain. This record belongs to a study of beta chain features in type 1 diabetes. Germline CDR1 MGHRA, CDR2 YSYEKL. The V end was cut by 2 bases, the J end by 4 bases, with 11 bases between. The CDR3 runs to 14 residues. The investigators reverse transcribed all of the isolated RNA, so they sequenced expressed TCRB transcripts. TCRdb's copy holds only in-frame clones and misses some; the assay was immunoSEQ multiplex PCR. The sample lists about 400,000 clones; about 12% were seen once. Sequenced sample: naive CD4+ T cells from blood. The V and J genes are TRBV4-1 and TRBJ1-1; tentatively, D is TRBD1 (5 bases). The TCR originated in a man younger than 35 in good health. CDR3: CASSQQGSLTEAFF. Written as DNA, the CDR3 is TGCGCCAGCAGCCAACAGGGTTCGCTCACTGAAGCTTTCTTT.